This paragraph reports one T cell receptor beta chain. Antigen unknown. The data stem from a study of high-grade serous ovarian cancer treatment subgroups. Study-level information: On average, roughly 14,000 reads and thousands of unique TCR beta rearrangements were obtained per sample. Points from the study as a whole: Clonal relatedness tracked neoantigen level, and by trend copy number and mutation load. Repertoire analysis covered CDR3 alone, not CDR1 or CDR2.

CDR1 SGHDT and CDR2 YYEEEE come from the germline V gene. CDR3 length: 19 amino acids. V dropped 4 bases and J dropped 0 bases, with 20 bases sitting between them. The table came from immunoSEQ multiplex PCR; TCRdb's copy has only in-frame clones and leaves some out. The sample carries 5,500 to 6,500 clones, 70% to 80% recorded once. Tumor samples were obtained before definitive surgery or chemotherapy. The receptor was isolated from a human donor with high-grade serous ovarian cancer. The sequencing sample was made of tumor tissue. The V gene is TRBV5-6, the J gene TRBJ2-6, with D possibly being TRBD1 (6 bases). The CDR3 nucleotides read TGTGCCAGCAGCCGGAGGACAGAGAGACTTAGCTCTGGGGCCAACGTCCTGACTTTC. This gives the protein CASSRRTERLSSGANVLTF.